This T cell receptor (beta chain) stems from a study of T cell responses to AZD1222 COVID-19 vaccine. Libraries were prepared by immunoSEQ multiplex PCR; TCRdb keeps only in-frame clonotypes and omits some of them. The sample lists about 56,000 clones, 80% to 90% occurring once. The CDR3 has 15 residues. CDR1 is SGHRS, CDR2 YFSETQ, per germline. V lost 3 bases, J lost 0 bases, and 12 bases lay in between. The TCR comes from an adult in good health. The sample here was peripheral blood, taken on day 0 of AZD1222 vaccination. The rearrangement joins TRBV5-1 to TRBJ1-1; D is perhaps TRBD1 (5 bases). The CDR3: CASSSQGGMNTEAFF. CDR3 nucleotides: TGCGCCAGCAGCTCGCAGGGTGGGATGAACACTGAAGCTTTCTTT.